These 27 T cell receptor beta chains share one sample of origin, sequenced in a study of blood T cell repertoires in COVID-19. This table comes from immunoSEQ multiplex PCR, and its TCRdb copy is limited to in-frame clones, with some not included. The data contain about 94,000 clones, about 89% of them seen just once; the ten biggest clones take up roughly 6.8%. The source material was peripheral blood. The receptors come from a human donor with acute or convalescent COVID-19. The donor label of this sample is uncertain.

As DNA, the CDR3 is TGCGCCAGCAGCTTGGCCGCACTGGAGAACAGCAATCAGCCCCAGCATTTT. The encoded protein is CASSLAALENSNQPQHF. V is TRBV5-1 and J is TRBJ1-5; D remains unclear. The CDR3 is 17 amino acids. Trimming removed 0 bases at V and 1 base at J, with 14 bases between. CDR1 is SGHRS, CDR2 YFSETQ, per germline.

The chain couples TRBV24-1 to TRBJ1-1; 8 nucleotides align to TRBD1. Germline CDR1 and CDR2: KGHDR and SFDVKD. This CDR3 is 14 amino acids long. With 5 bases clipped from V and 10 bases from J, the junction kept 11 bases outside the gene matches. Here the CDR3 DNA reads TGTGCCACCAGTGGATCAGGGGGCGCATTCCCAGCTTTCTTT. Its translation: CATSGSGGAFPAFF.

The chain carries TRBV27 and TRBJ1-6; 8 bases match TRBD1. CDR3 size: 13 residues. V lost 7 bases, J lost 10 bases, and 6 bases stayed unmatched. Germline V CDR1 and CDR2: MNHEY, SMNVEV (reference sequence). This chain's CDR3 is CASTRQGSSPLHF. The DNA of the CDR3 is TGTGCCAGCACCCGACAGGGGAGCTCACCCCTCCACTTT.

V gene TRBV2 combines with J gene TRBJ1-1; 7 nucleotides align to TRBD1. V lost 6 bases to trimming and J lost 4 bases; unmatched junction nucleotides: 14. Germline CDR1 and CDR2: SNHLY and FYNNEI. The CDR3 consists of 16 residues. The CDR3 region has the DNA TGTGCCAGCAGCCAGGGACAGCTGGGAGCGGGCACTGAAGCTTTCTTT. Translation: CASSQGQLGAGTEAFF.

J is TRBJ2-7 and V is TRBV7-8, with D uncertain. The CDR3 has 13 amino acids. The V gene's germline CDR1 is SGHVS and CDR2 FQNEAQ. Trimming pared 5 bases from V and 3 bases from J, leaving 11 bases between. The CDR3 spells CASSPYPNYEQYF. CDR3 sequence (DNA): TGTGCCAGCAGCCCCTACCCCAACTACGAGCAGTACTTC.

The chain couples TRBV20-1 to TRBJ1-1; D is undetermined. Trimming removed 3 bases at V and 5 bases at J, with 13 bases between. The CDR3 spans 13 residues. Germline loops: CDR1 DFQATT, CDR2 SNEGSKA (reference sequence). The CDR3 spells CSASGGRLTEAFF. CDR3 DNA: TGCAGTGCTAGTGGTGGGAGGCTAACTGAAGCTTTCTTT.

This clone was observed a few times. This same CDR3 is encoded by further DNA sequences in the sample. V gene TRBV19 combines with J gene TRBJ1-1, with TRBD1 matching over 7 bases. The CDR3 has 15 residues. Trimming removed 3 bases from V and 0 bases from J; junction bases left unmatched: 4. Germline CDR1 reads LNHDA; CDR2 reads SQIVND (reference sequence). The CDR3 region has the DNA TGTGCCAGTAGTATCTCCGGGACAGTGAACACTGAAGCTTTCTTT. This sequence encodes CASSISGTVNTEAFF.

The chain has TRBV3-1 (or the pseudogene TRBV3-2) and TRBJ1-2; D unresolved. Germline assignment: CDR1 LGHDT and CDR2 YNNKEL (reference sequence). Trimming removed 1 base from V and 4 bases from J, with 10 bases in between. The CDR3 is 14 amino acids. DNA of the CDR3: TGTGCCAGCAGCCAAGCGTCCTTAATCTATGGCTACACCTTC. Translated, it gives CASSQASLIYGYTF.

This chain uses TRBV6-5 with TRBJ2-1; D not certain. Trimming took off 5 bases at V and 3 bases at J, with 11 bases between the two ends. The CDR3 totals 14 residues. The germline gives CDR1 MNHEY, CDR2 SVGAGI. The CDR3 coding sequence is TGTGCCAGCAGTCTATTACCCCTCTACAATGAGCAGTTCTTC. It codes for CASSLLPLYNEQFF.

CDR3 amino acids: CASGTSGGAGDTQYF. CDR3 nucleotide sequence: TGCGCCAGCGGAACTAGCGGGGGGGCCGGAGATACGCAGTATTTT. V usage is TRBV5-1 and J usage is TRBJ2-3; TRBD2 matches at 13 bases. Germline trimming cut 7 bases from V and 5 bases from J; bases unmatched to any gene: 7. Germline CDR1 is SGHRS and CDR2 is YFSETQ. This CDR3 spans 15 amino acids.

The chain uses TRBV5-6 and TRBJ2-3; TRBD2 aligns across 10 bases. This CDR3 comprises 13 residues. V was pared by 4 bases and J by 5 bases, with 1 base of the junction left unmatched. CDR1 is SGHDT and CDR2 is YYEEEE in the germline V gene. CDR3 sequence: CASSVAGGDTQYF. The CDR3 DNA reads as TGTGCCAGCAGCGTAGCGGGGGGAGATACGCAGTATTTT.

V gene TRBV4-3 combines with J gene TRBJ2-7; 8 nucleotides align to TRBD1. The CDR3 length is 15 residues. The germline CDR1 and CDR2 sequences are LGHNA and YSLEER. V gave up 0 bases and J gave up 5 bases; unmatched junction bases: 6. The CDR3 protein is CASSQERTGINEQYF. CDR3 nucleotides: TGCGCCAGCAGCCAAGAGAGGACAGGGATCAACGAGCAGTACTTC.

The chain has TRBV24-1 and TRBJ1-1; 8 bases match TRBD1. The CDR3 spans 13 residues. Germline CDR1 is KGHDR and CDR2 is SFDVKD. V was pared by 4 bases and J by 10 bases, with 7 bases of the junction left unmatched. The CDR3 DNA follows: TGTGCCACCAGTGACTTTACAGGGGGGGCAGCTTTCTTT. This encodes CATSDFTGGAAFF.

The V call is TRBV28, the J call TRBJ2-6, with D possibly matching TRBD2 (6 bases). The CDR3 has 15 residues. Germline V gene sequence: CDR1 MDHEN, CDR2 SYDVKM. Trimming removed 7 bases from V and 2 bases from J, with 12 bases in between. The CDR3 DNA reads TGTGCCAGCATTCCGGAGGGAACTGGGGCCAACGTCCTGACTTTC. This sequence encodes CASIPEGTGANVLTF.

The chain recombines TRBV12-3 or TRBV12-4 with TRBJ2-2; D call uncertain. CDR3 size: 13 residues. V was trimmed by 6 bases and J by 4 bases, leaving 9 bases between them. CDR3 nucleotides: TGTGCCAGCAGCCTCCTCTTCACCGGGGAGCTGTTTTTT. Its protein is CASSLLFTGELFF.

The rearrangement joins TRBV5-1 to TRBJ1-2; 7 bases fit TRBD1. The trim removed 0 bases at V and 7 bases at J, leaving 6 bases unmatched. The CDR3 consists of 14 residues. The V gene's germline CDR1 is SGHRS and CDR2 YFSETQ. The CDR3 sequence: CASSLDRGRGGYTF. CDR3 coding DNA: TGCGCCAGCAGCTTGGACAGGGGACGGGGTGGCTACACCTTC.

The chain has TRBV5-6 and TRBJ2-7; a possible D gene is TRBD1 (5 bases). The CDR3 spans 17 residues. The germline V gene encodes CDR1 SGHDT and CDR2 YYEEEE. Trimming removed 0 bases at V and 0 bases at J, with 16 bases between. The CDR3 DNA follows: TGTGCCAGCAGCTTGGTAGGGGCTAGTCCCACCTCCTACGAGCAGTACTTC. It translates to CASSLVGASPTSYEQYF.

The V and J genes are TRBV5-1 and TRBJ1-2; D remains ambiguous. The germline V gene encodes CDR1 SGHRS and CDR2 YFSETQ. This CDR3 is built from 13 residues. The ends were cut back, 0 bases at V and 3 bases at J, with 6 bases in the middle. CDR3 sequence reads: CASSLEIDYGYTF. The CDR3, as DNA: TGCGCCAGCAGCTTGGAGATAGACTATGGCTACACCTTC.

In DNA form, the CDR3 reads TGTGCCAGCAGCCAATATCGGGGGGGTCAAGAGACCCAGTACTTC. It specifies CASSQYRGGQETQYF. The chain joins TRBV3-1 (or the pseudogene TRBV3-2) to TRBJ2-5; TRBD2 matches at 8 bases. Germline V gene lookup returns CDR1 LGHDT and CDR2 YNNKEL (reference sequence). The trim removed 2 bases at V and 2 bases at J, leaving 4 bases unmatched. The CDR3 is 15 amino acids.

This clone was picked up one time. The V and J genes are TRBV4-2 and TRBJ2-3, with a possible D match to TRBD1 (6 bases). The CDR3 has 16 residues. Germline V gives CDR1 LGHNA, CDR2 YNFKEQ. Trimming left V 1 base short and J 8 bases short, with 19 bases between. The CDR3 loop reads CASSQVGGIGIGTQYF. In DNA, the CDR3 is TGTGCCAGCAGCCAAGTAGGGGGTATCGGTATTGGTACGCAGTATTTT.

The chain joins TRBV30 to TRBJ1-1; 7 bases map to TRBD1. With 5 bases clipped from V and 5 bases from J, the junction kept 5 bases outside the gene matches. This CDR3 is 12 amino acids long. CDR1 and CDR2 (germline): GTSNPN, SVGIG (reference sequence). CDR3: CAWDRVLTEAFF. As DNA, the CDR3 is TGTGCCTGGGACAGGGTTTTGACTGAAGCTTTCTTT.

This clone was seen ten or more times. The chain combines TRBV11-3 with TRBJ1-2; tentatively, D is TRBD1 (5 bases). The V end lost 7 bases, the J end lost 14 bases, and 20 bases lay between the germline ends. The CDR3 spans 12 residues. The germline V gene encodes CDR1 SGHNT and CDR2 YENEEA. The CDR3 reads CASTTGLKDWTF. The CDR3 DNA reads as TGTGCCAGCACCACAGGTTTAAAGGATTGGACCTTC. The full variable domain, with the rest looked up from reference TRBV11-3 and TRBJ1-2, is EAGVVQSPRYKIIEKKQPVAFWCNPISGHNTLYWYLQNLGQGPELLIRYENEEAVDDSQLPKDRFSAERLKGVDSTLKIQPAELGDSAVYLCASTTGLKDWTFGSGTRLTVV.

V usage is TRBV30 and J usage is TRBJ2-1, with TRBD2 matching over 10 bases. V trimming: 4 bases; J trimming: 10 bases; junction bases outside the gene matches: 4. Germline assignment: CDR1 GTSNPN and CDR2 SVGIG (reference sequence). The CDR3 runs to 12 residues. CDR3 sequence reads: CAWNQRGGEQFF. The CDR3 nucleotides are TGTGCCTGGAATCAGCGGGGGGGGGAGCAGTTCTTC.

The rearrangement uses TRBV5-1 and TRBJ2-7; 9 bases are shared with TRBD1. The CDR3 spans 13 residues. Germline CDR1 is SGHRS and CDR2 is YFSETQ. Unmatched junction bases numbered 5, after V lost 4 bases and J lost 6 bases. CDR3 bases: TGCGCCAGCAGCGCGGGACAGGGTACCGAGCAGTACTTC. Its protein product is CASSAGQGTEQYF.

This clone was counted once. The chain uses TRBV5-5 and TRBJ1-1; D perhaps matches TRBD1 (5 bases). The CDR3 spans 15 residues. V lost 2 bases, J lost 4 bases, and 15 bases lay in between. The V gene's germline CDR1 is SGHKS and CDR2 YYEKEE (reference sequence). The CDR3 protein is CASSFYSGGRTEAFF. In nucleotides, the CDR3 is TGTGCCAGCAGCTTCTATTCCGGGGGACGCACTGAAGCTTTCTTT. The full variable domain, rest sourced from reference TRBV5-5 and TRBJ1-1, is DAGVTQSPTHLIKTRGQQVTLRCSPISGHKSVSWYQQVLGQGPQFIFQYYEKEERGRGNFPDRFSARQFPNYSSELNVNALLLGDSALYLCASSFYSGGRTEAFFGQGTRLTVV.

The rearrangement links TRBV28 to TRBJ1-2; TRBD1 matches at 9 bases. CDR1 MDHEN and CDR2 SYDVKM come from the germline V gene. V trimming: 4 bases; J trimming: 6 bases; junction bases outside the gene matches: 6. The CDR3 spans 14 residues. The CDR3 nucleotides are TGTGCCAGCAGTTGGGGGACAGGGAGGGATGGCTACACCTTC. Residues: CASSWGTGRDGYTF.

This clone was observed a single time. V is TRBV7-3 and J is TRBJ2-7; D is possibly TRBD1 (5 bases). CDR1 and CDR2 from the germline V gene are SGHTA and FQGTGA. The V and J ends lost 5 bases and 5 bases respectively, with 13 bases between them. This CDR3 is built from 13 residues. The CDR3 is CASSLGVRDEQYF. The CDR3 DNA follows: TGTGCCAGCAGCCTAGGGGTACGCGACGAGCAGTACTTC.